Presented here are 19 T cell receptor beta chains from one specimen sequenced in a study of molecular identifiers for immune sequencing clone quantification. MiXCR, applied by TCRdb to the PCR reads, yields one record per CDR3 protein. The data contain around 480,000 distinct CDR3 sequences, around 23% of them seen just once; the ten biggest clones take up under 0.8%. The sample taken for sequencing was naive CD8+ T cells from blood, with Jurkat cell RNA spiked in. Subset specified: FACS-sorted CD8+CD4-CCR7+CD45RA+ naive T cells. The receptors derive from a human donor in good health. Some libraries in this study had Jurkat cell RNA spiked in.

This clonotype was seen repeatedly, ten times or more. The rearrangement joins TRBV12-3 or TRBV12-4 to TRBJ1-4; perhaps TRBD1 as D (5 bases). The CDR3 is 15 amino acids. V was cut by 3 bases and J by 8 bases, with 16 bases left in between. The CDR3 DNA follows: TGTGCCAGCAGTTTTGGGCGGTCAGGGCGCGAAAAACTGTTTTTT. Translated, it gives CASSFGRSGREKLFF.

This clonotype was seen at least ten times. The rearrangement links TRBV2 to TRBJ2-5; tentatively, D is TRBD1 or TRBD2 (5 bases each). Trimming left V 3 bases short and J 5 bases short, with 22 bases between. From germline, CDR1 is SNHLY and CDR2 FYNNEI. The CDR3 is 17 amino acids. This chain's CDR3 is CASSEGTRKRPVETQYF. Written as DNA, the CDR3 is TGTGCCAGCAGTGAGGGGACCCGAAAGCGTCCAGTCGAGACCCAGTACTTC.

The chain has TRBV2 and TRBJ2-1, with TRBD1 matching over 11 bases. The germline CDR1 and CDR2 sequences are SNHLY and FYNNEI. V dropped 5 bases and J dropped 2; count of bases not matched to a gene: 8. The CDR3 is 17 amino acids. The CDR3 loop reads CASSPAGQGATYNEQFF. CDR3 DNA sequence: TGTGCCAGCAGTCCCGCCGGACAGGGGGCGACCTACAATGAGCAGTTCTTC.

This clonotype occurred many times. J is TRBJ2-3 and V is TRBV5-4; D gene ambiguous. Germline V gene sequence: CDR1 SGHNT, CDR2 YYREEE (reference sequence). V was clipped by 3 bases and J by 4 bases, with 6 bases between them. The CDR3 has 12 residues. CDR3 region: CASSSAADTQYF. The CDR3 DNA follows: TGTGCCAGCAGCTCCGCGGCAGATACGCAGTATTTT.

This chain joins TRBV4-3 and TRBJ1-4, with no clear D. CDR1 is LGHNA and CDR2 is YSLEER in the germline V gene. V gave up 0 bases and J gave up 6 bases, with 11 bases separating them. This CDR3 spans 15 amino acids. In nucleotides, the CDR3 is TGCGCCAGCAGCCAAGATCGCTCAGGCGATGAAAAACTGTTTTTT. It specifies CASSQDRSGDEKLFF.

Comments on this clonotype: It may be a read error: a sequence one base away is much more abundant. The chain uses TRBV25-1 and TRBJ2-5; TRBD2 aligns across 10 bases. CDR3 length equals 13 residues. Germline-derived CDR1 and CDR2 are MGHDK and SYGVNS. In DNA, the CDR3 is TGTGGCAGCGGAGCGGGAGGGCGAGAGACCCAGTACTTC. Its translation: CGSGAGGRETQYF.

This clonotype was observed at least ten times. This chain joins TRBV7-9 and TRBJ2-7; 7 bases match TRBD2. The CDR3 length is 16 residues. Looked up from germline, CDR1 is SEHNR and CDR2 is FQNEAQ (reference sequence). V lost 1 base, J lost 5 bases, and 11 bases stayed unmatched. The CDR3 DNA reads TGTGCCAGCAGCTTAGGGGCGGGGGAGGCCACCCACGAGCAGTACTTC. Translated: CASSLGAGEATHEQYF.

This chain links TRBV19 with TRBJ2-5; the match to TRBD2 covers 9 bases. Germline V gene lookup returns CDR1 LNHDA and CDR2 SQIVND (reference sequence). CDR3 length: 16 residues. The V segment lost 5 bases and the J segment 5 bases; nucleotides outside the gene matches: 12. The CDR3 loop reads CASSQTGGGAFETQYF. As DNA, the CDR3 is TGTGCCAGTAGTCAGACTGGCGGGGGGGCCTTTGAGACCCAGTACTTC.

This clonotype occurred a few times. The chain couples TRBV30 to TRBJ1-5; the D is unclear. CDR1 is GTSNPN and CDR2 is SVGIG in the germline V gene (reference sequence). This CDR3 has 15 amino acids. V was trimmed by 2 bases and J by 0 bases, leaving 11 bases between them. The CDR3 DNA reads TGTGCCTGGAGTAACGGGTCGCATAGCAATCAGCCCCAGCATTTT. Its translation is CAWSNGSHSNQPQHF.

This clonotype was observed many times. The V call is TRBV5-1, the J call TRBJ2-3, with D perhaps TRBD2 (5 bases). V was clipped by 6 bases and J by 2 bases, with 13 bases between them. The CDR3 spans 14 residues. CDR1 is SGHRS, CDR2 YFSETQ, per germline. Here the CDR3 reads CASTSSSNTDTQYF. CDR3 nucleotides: TGCGCCAGCACCTCTAGCAGCAACACAGATACGCAGTATTTT.

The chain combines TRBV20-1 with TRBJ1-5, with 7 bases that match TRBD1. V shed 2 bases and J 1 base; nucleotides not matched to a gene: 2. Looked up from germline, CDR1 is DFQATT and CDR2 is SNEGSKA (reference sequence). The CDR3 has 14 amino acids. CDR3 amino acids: CSARRDSSNQPQHF. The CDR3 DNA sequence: TGCAGTGCTAGAAGGGACAGCAGCAATCAGCCCCAGCATTTT.

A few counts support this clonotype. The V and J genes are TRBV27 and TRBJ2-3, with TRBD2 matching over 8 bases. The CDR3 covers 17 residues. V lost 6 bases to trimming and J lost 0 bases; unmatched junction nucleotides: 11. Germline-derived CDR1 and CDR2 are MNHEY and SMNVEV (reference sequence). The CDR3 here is CASSETRLAISTDTQYF. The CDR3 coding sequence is TGTGCCAGCAGCGAAACACGACTAGCGATAAGCACAGATACGCAGTATTTT.

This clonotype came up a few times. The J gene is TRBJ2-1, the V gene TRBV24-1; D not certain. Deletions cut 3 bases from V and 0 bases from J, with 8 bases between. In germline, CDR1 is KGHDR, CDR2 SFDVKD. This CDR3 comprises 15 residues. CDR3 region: CATSDKSDSYNEQFF. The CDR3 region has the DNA TGTGCCACCAGTGATAAGAGTGACTCCTACAATGAGCAGTTCTTC.

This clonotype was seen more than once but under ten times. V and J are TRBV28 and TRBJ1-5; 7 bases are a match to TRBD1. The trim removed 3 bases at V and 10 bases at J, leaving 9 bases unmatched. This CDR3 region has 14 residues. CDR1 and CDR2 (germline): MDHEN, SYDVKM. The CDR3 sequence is CASSFVKGAPPQHF. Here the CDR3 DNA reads TGTGCCAGCAGTTTCGTCAAGGGGGCGCCTCCCCAGCATTTT.

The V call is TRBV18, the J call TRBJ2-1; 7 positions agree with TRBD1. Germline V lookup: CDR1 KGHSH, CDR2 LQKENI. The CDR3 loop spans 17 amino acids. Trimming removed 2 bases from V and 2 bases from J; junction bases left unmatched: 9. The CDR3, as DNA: TGTGCCAGCTCACCAGGGAAGGGGGCAGGGGCCTACAATGAGCAGTTCTTC. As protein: CASSPGKGAGAYNEQFF.

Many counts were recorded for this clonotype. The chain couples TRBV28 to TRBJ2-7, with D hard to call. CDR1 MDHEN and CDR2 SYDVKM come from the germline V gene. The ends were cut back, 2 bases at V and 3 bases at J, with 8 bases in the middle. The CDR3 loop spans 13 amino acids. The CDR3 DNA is TGTGCCAGCAGTTTACGCTGGGGCTACGAGCAGTACTTC. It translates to CASSLRWGYEQYF.

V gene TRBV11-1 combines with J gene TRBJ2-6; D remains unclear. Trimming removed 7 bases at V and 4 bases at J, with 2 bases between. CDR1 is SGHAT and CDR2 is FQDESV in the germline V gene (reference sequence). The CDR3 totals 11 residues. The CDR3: CASNGANVLTF. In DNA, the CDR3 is TGTGCCAGCAACGGGGCCAACGTCCTGACTTTC.

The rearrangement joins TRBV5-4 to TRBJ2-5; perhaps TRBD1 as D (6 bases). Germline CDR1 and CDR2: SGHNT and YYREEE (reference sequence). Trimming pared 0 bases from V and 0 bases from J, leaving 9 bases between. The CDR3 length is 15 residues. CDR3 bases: TGTGCCAGCAGCTTGGACAGGGCCCACCAAGAGACCCAGTACTTC. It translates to CASSLDRAHQETQYF.

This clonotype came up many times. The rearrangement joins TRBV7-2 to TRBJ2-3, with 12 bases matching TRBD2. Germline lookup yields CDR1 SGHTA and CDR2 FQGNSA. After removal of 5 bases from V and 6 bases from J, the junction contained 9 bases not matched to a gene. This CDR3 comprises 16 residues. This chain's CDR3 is CASSPGLAGPRDTQYF. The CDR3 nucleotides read TGTGCCAGCAGCCCTGGACTAGCGGGGCCCCGTGATACGCAGTATTTT.